This T cell receptor beta chain comes out of a study of blood T cell repertoires in COVID-19. Study as a whole: Whether acute or convalescent, the COVID-19 samples came from the United States, Italy and Spain. PBMCs, B-cell-depleted T cells, or T cells were the source of the cDNA or gDNA that made up the material.

The J segment lost 6 bases and the V segment lost 3 bases, leaving 28 bases of the junction unmatched. CDR1 is LGHNA, CDR2 YSLEER, per germline. CDR3 length equals 22 residues. Authors' analysis steps: Amplification of reference gene primers provided the estimated nucleated cell counts. This table comes from immunoSEQ multiplex PCR, and its TCRdb copy is limited to in-frame clones, with some not included. The V and J calls and clone size come from that table; D and trimming were worked out from the DNA. The profile shows 440,000 or so clones, roughly 90% of them singletons. Followed longitudinally, the Seattle patients had been enrolled during active infection.

The source is a woman aged 35 to 49 with COVID-19, enrolled during active disease. The chain couples TRBV4-3 to TRBJ1-2, with 10 bases fitting TRBD1. The sequencing sample was made of peripheral blood. CDR3 DNA sequence: TGCGCCAGCAGCCATCTGAGCGGGACAGGGGATTACCGGGCTTCTTTTGAAGATGGCTACACCTTC. Its translation is CASSHLSGTGDYRASFEDGYTF.